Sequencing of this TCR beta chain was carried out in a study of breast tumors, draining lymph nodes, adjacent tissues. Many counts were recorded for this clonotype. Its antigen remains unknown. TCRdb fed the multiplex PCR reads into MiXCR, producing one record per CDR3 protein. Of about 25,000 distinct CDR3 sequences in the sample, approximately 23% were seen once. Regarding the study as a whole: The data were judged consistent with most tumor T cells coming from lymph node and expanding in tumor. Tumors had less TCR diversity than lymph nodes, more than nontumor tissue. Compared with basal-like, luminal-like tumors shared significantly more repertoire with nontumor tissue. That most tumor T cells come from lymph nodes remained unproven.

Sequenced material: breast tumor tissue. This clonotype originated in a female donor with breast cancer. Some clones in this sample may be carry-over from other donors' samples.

The CDR3 DNA sequence: TGTGCCAGCAGTCTAACTAGCGCCTCCTACAATGAGCAGTTCTTC. This codes for CASSLTSASYNEQFF. This chain joins TRBV27 and TRBJ2-1; 7 nucleotides match TRBD2. Germline V CDR1 and CDR2: MNHEY, SMNVEV (reference sequence). There are 15 residues in the CDR3. The V segment lost 5 bases and the J segment 0 bases; nucleotides outside the gene matches: 4.